The 28 T cell receptor beta chains reported below all come from one sample, sequenced in a study of untreated major depressive disorder. Antigens of these TCRs are unknown. The data were produced by immunoSEQ multiplex PCR, yet TCRdb's version contains in-frame clones alone and is incomplete. The sample shows some 27,000 clones, about 90% of them seen only once. Study-wide results and caveats: CD4+ T cells from depressed patients used TRBV05-01 (Vbeta 5.1) more often than controls.

The material sequenced was CD4+ T cells from PBMCs. The origin of the receptors is a woman in her twenties or thirties with major depressive disorder.

The chain uses TRBV6-5 and TRBJ1-6; possibly TRBD1 for D (6 bases). The V and J ends lost 2 bases and 6 bases respectively, with 8 bases between them. Per the germline V gene, CDR1 is MNHEY and CDR2 is SVGAGI. The CDR3 extends over 14 amino acids. The CDR3 nucleotides read TGTGCCAGCAGTTACCTACAGGGTAATTCACCCCTCCACTTT. Protein product: CASSYLQGNSPLHF.

The V gene is TRBV28, the J gene TRBJ1-2; D not resolved. There are 14 residues in the CDR3. V lost 3 bases to trimming and J lost 7 bases, with 15 bases between them. Germline V gene lookup returns CDR1 MDHEN and CDR2 SYDVKM. The CDR3 is CASSFGPLNRGYTF. CDR3 DNA: TGTGCCAGCAGTTTTGGACCTCTGAATCGTGGCTACACCTTC.

J is TRBJ1-4 and V is TRBV7-9; D not certain. The CDR3 is 14 residues long. V was trimmed by 0 bases and J by 0 bases, leaving 2 bases between them. Germline CDR1 is SEHNR and CDR2 is FQNEAQ (reference sequence). The CDR3 bases are TGTGCCAGCAGCTTAGCAGCAACTAATGAAAAACTGTTTTTT. The encoded protein is CASSLAATNEKLFF. Supplemented by reference TRBV7-9 and TRBJ1-4, the full variable domain reads DTGVSQNPRHKITKRGQNVTFRCDPISEHNRLYWYRQTLGQGPEFLTYFQNEAQLEKSRLLSDRFSAERPKGSFSTLEIQRTEQGDSAMYLCASSLAATNEKLFFGSGTQLSVL.

The chain joins TRBV2 to TRBJ1-1; TRBD1 is a possible D gene (5 bases). The CDR3 runs 14 residues. Germline V gives CDR1 SNHLY, CDR2 FYNNEI. V lost 6 bases and J lost 6, with 17 bases in between. CDR3 in amino acids: CASSGLRGRAEAFF. Here the CDR3 DNA reads TGTGCCAGCAGCGGTTTAAGGGGTAGAGCTGAAGCTTTCTTT.

The gene calls are TRBV18 and TRBJ1-1; unclear D gene. The CDR3 is made up of 14 amino acids. The germline gives CDR1 KGHSH, CDR2 LQKENI. V gave up 3 bases and J gave up 4 bases, with 12 bases separating them. The CDR3 DNA follows: TGTGCCAGCTCACCGGCCGGTCGTAGCACTGAAGCTTTCTTT. This gives the protein CASSPAGRSTEAFF.

The V call is TRBV5-1, the J call TRBJ2-7; D possibly uses TRBD1 or TRBD2 (5 bases each). Germline V gene data show CDR1 as SGHRS and CDR2 as YFSETQ. This CDR3 is 15 amino acids long. V lost 4 bases, J lost 0 bases, and 14 bases lay in between. The DNA of the CDR3 is TGCGCCAGCAGCCCGGGGACGGTGAGCTCCTACGAGCAGTACTTC. As protein: CASSPGTVSSYEQYF. Full variable domain (remainder filled in from reference TRBV5-1 and TRBJ2-7): KAGVTQTPRYLIKTRGQQVTLSCSPISGHRSVSWYQQTPGQGLQFLFEYFSETQRNKGNFPGRFSGRQFSNSRSEMNVSTLELGDSALYLCASSPGTVSSYEQYFGPGTRLTVT.

J is TRBJ1-3 and V is TRBV29-1; 8 positions match TRBD1. Germline V gene data show CDR1 as SQVTM and CDR2 as ANQGSEA. J lost 3 bases, V lost 6 bases, and 4 bases had no gene match. CDR3 length: 13 amino acids. The CDR3 DNA sequence: TGCAGCGTCCGCACAGGGGGTGGAAACACCATATATTTT. Translated, it gives CSVRTGGGNTIYF.

The chain employs TRBV7-2 and TRBJ2-1, with no clear D. This CDR3 has 13 amino acids. Germline CDR1 SGHTA, CDR2 FQGNSA. V lost 7 bases and J lost 2, with 9 bases in between. The CDR3 loop is CASTLQAYNEQFF. CDR3 coding DNA: TGTGCCAGCACCCTCCAGGCCTACAATGAGCAGTTCTTC.

This sequence joins TRBV6-1 and TRBJ2-1; 10 bases agree with TRBD2. The V gene's germline CDR1 is MNHNS and CDR2 SASEGT. The trim removed 8 bases at V and 9 bases at J, leaving 1 base unmatched. CDR3 length: 11 amino acids. CDR3 DNA sequence: TGTGCCAGCTTAGCGGGGGGTGAGCAGTTCTTC. Its protein product is CASLAGGEQFF.

The chain links TRBV25-1 to TRBJ1-2; maybe TRBD1 (6 bases). This CDR3 is 14 amino acids long. Trimming removed 2 bases from V and 6 bases from J, with 13 bases in between. The germline V gene encodes CDR1 MGHDK and CDR2 SYGVNS. The CDR3 DNA follows: TGTGCCAGCAGTGAACGAGGGGGAGGGCATGGCTACACCTTC. This encodes CASSERGGGHGYTF.

The V call is TRBV27, the J call TRBJ2-5; D call uncertain. CDR1 MNHEY and CDR2 SMNVEV come from the germline V gene (reference sequence). V lost 0 bases and J lost 5, with 13 bases in between. The CDR3 loop spans 15 amino acids. CDR3 in DNA: TGTGCCAGCAGTTTATCGATCTCGGCGGCGGAGACCCAGTACTTC. Amino acid sequence: CASSLSISAAETQYF.

V gene TRBV5-4 combines with J gene TRBJ2-1, with D possibly TRBD2 on 6 matching bases. Trimming left V 4 bases short and J 7 bases short, with 12 bases between. CDR3 size: 13 residues. Germline values: CDR1 SGHNT, CDR2 YYREEE (reference sequence). CDR3 amino acids: CASSPRGANEQFF. The DNA for the CDR3 is TGTGCCAGCAGCCCTCGCGGGGCGAATGAGCAGTTCTTC.

The rearrangement uses TRBV11-2 and TRBJ2-5, with 9 bases fitting TRBD2. The germline CDR1 and CDR2 sequences are SGHAT and FQNNGV. This CDR3 contains 16 residues. J gave up 6 bases and V 5 bases, and 13 bases lay outside the gene matches. CDR3 coding DNA: TGTGCCAGCAGCCCGCTGGCTAGCGGGGTAAGACAGACCCAGTACTTC. The encoded protein is CASSPLASGVRQTQYF.

CDR3 nucleotides: TGTGCCAGCAGCTTAGAAGGGGGGCCCTACAATGAGCAGTTCTTC. This translates into CASSLEGGPYNEQFF. This sequence joins TRBV11-3 and TRBJ2-1; D is possibly TRBD1 or TRBD2 (6 bases each). V was pared by 0 bases and J by 2 bases, with 8 bases between. Per germline, CDR1 SGHNT and CDR2 YENEEA. The CDR3 covers 15 residues. The whole variable domain, remainder taken from reference TRBV11-3 and TRBJ2-1, is EAGVVQSPRYKIIEKKQPVAFWCNPISGHNTLYWYLQNLGQGPELLIRYENEEAVDDSQLPKDRFSAERLKGVDSTLKIQPAELGDSAVYLCASSLEGGPYNEQFFGPGTRLTVL.

The chain combines TRBV11-3 with TRBJ2-7; 8 bases are shared with TRBD2. The CDR3 is made up of 19 amino acids. V shed 3 bases, J shed 2 bases, and the junction held 18 bases outside the gene matches. CDR1 SGHNT and CDR2 YENEEA come from the germline V gene. The DNA for the CDR3 is TGTGCCAGCAGCTTTTCGACCGGATTTAGCGGGAAAACGCCCTACGAGCAGTACTTC. It is translated as CASSFSTGFSGKTPYEQYF.

The V and J genes are TRBV5-1 and TRBJ2-7; TRBD1 matches 7 bases. Germline V CDR1 and CDR2: SGHRS, YFSETQ. CDR3 length equals 15 residues. V lost 0 bases, J lost 2 bases, and 5 bases stayed unmatched. The chain's CDR3 is CASSLGPTGAYEQYF. CDR3 sequence (DNA): TGCGCCAGCAGCTTGGGACCCACAGGGGCCTACGAGCAGTACTTC.

The chain links TRBV9 to TRBJ2-1; TRBD2 is a possible D gene (5 bases). Germline V gene data show CDR1 as SGDLS and CDR2 as YYNGEE. The CDR3 loop spans 15 amino acids. V was clipped by 0 bases and J by 7 bases, with 14 bases between them. CDR3 sequence reads: CASSVGLSEDNEQFF. For the CDR3, the DNA is TGTGCCAGCAGCGTAGGGTTATCGGAGGATAATGAGCAGTTCTTC.

This clone was picked up one time. This rearrangement joins TRBV15 to TRBJ1-2; 7 nucleotides align to TRBD1. CDR3 length: 16 residues. The J segment lost 4 bases and the V segment lost 0 bases, leaving 8 bases of the junction unmatched. Germline lookup yields CDR1 LNHNV and CDR2 YYDKDF (reference sequence). In DNA, the CDR3 is TGTGCCACCAGCAGAGACGCCGGGACAGTTCTCTATGGCTACACCTTC. Translating gives CATSRDAGTVLYGYTF.

V gene TRBV27 combines with J gene TRBJ2-4; a possible D gene is TRBD1 (6 bases). V was shortened by 6 bases and J by 6 bases, with 15 bases between the two germline ends. Per germline, CDR1 MNHEY and CDR2 SMNVEV (reference sequence). This CDR3 comprises 14 residues. This CDR3 is CASRLQGTGNIQYF. The CDR3 DNA reads TGTGCCAGCAGACTACAGGGTACGGGAAACATTCAGTACTTC.

This clone has more than one count but fewer than ten. The gene calls are TRBV11-3 and TRBJ1-1, with D maybe TRBD1 (5 bases). Trimming stripped 4 bases from V and 6 bases from J, with 9 bases between. Per the germline V gene, CDR1 is SGHNT and CDR2 is YENEEA. CDR3 length: 12 residues. The CDR3 protein is CASSWGGAEAFF. In nucleotides, the CDR3 is TGTGCCAGCAGCTGGGGCGGGGCTGAAGCTTTCTTT.

The chain carries TRBV28 and TRBJ2-7; 7 nucleotides agree with TRBD1. Trimming removed 5 bases from V and 0 bases from J; junction bases left unmatched: 4. This CDR3 is 14 amino acids long. The germline V gene encodes CDR1 MDHEN and CDR2 SYDVKM. CDR3 loop: CASSHRGNSYEQYF. CDR3 in DNA: TGTGCCAGCAGTCACAGGGGTAACTCCTACGAGCAGTACTTC.

The chain couples TRBV27 to TRBJ1-5, with TRBD1 matching over 10 bases. CDR1 and CDR2 (germline): MNHEY, SMNVEV (reference sequence). Germline trimming cut 4 bases from V and 3 bases from J; bases unmatched to any gene: 3. The CDR3 runs 15 residues. The CDR3 sequence: CASSSGQGNNQPQHF. The CDR3 nucleotides read TGTGCCAGCAGTTCGGGACAGGGGAACAATCAGCCCCAGCATTTT.

The chain uses TRBV27 and TRBJ1-4; the D gene is possibly TRBD1 (6 bases). Germline-derived CDR1 and CDR2 are MNHEY and SMNVEV (reference sequence). With 3 bases removed from V and 6 bases from J, the gap between germline ends came to 8 bases. The CDR3 has 13 amino acids. The CDR3 bases are TGTGCCAGCAGTTTCAACAGGGATGAAAAACTGTTTTTT. Its translation: CASSFNRDEKLFF.

The chain links TRBV10-3 to TRBJ2-1; D might be TRBD2 (5 bases). V gave up 5 bases and J gave up 4 bases, with 15 bases separating them. The germline V gene encodes CDR1 ENHRY and CDR2 SYGVKD. CDR3 size: 15 residues. The CDR3 nucleotides are TGTGCCATCAGTCCCTCGGGCGGACTTTACAATGAGCAGTTCTTC. Translated, it gives CAISPSGGLYNEQFF.

The chain employs TRBV5-4 and TRBJ2-3, with 12 bases that match TRBD1. CDR1 is SGHNT, CDR2 YYREEE, per germline (reference sequence). V shed 4 bases and J 0 bases; nucleotides not matched to a gene: 12. The CDR3 sequence is 19 residues long. DNA for the CDR3: TGTGCCAGCAGCCTTGTACCGGGACAGGGGGCCGGAAGCACAGATACGCAGTATTTT. Its translation is CASSLVPGQGAGSTDTQYF.

The chain combines TRBV7-3 with TRBJ2-5; perhaps TRBD2 as D (6 bases). CDR3 size: 17 residues. CDR1 is SGHTA and CDR2 is FQGTGA in the germline V gene. Deletions cut 3 bases from V and 5 bases from J, with 22 bases between. Here the CDR3 reads CASSLNDGLMAGETQYF. CDR3 coding DNA: TGTGCCAGCAGCTTGAATGACGGACTCATGGCGGGGGAGACCCAGTACTTC.

The J gene is TRBJ1-1, the V gene TRBV5-6; unclear D gene. Per germline, CDR1 SGHDT and CDR2 YYEEEE. Between the trimmed V and J ends, which lost 2 bases and 8 bases, there was a span of 16 bases. This CDR3 spans 14 amino acids. The CDR3 protein is CASSLGFYGPEAFF. The CDR3 DNA sequence: TGTGCCAGCAGCTTAGGTTTCTATGGCCCAGAAGCTTTCTTT.

The gene calls are TRBV6-1 and TRBJ2-5, with 9 nucleotides matching TRBD2. Germline lookup yields CDR1 MNHNS and CDR2 SASEGT. This CDR3 region has 14 residues. The J segment lost 3 bases and the V segment lost 6 bases, leaving 5 bases of the junction unmatched. The DNA of the CDR3 is TGTGCCAGCAGGCTGGGACTAGCAGAAGAGACCCAGTACTTC. Its translation is CASRLGLAEETQYF.